The source of this T cell receptor (beta chain) is a study of T-cell memory formation after mild COVID-19. Study outcomes and limitations: Memory sampled before infection contained some responding clones, suggesting cross-reactive memory joined.

This CDR3 region has 16 residues. The germline V gene encodes CDR1 GTSNPN and CDR2 SVGIG (reference sequence). The V and J ends lost 0 bases and 0 bases respectively, with 11 bases between them. This clonotype was found a few times. Its antigen is not identified. TCRdb independently ran MiXCR on the 5' RACE reads; one entry per CDR3 protein. The repertoire includes 70,000 to 100,000 distinct CDR3 sequences, more than 13% of them detected once, and 39% sits in the top ten. The specimen was PBMCs or a T cell subset sorted from them (not recorded which). The clonotype originates from a man aged 18 to 29 who had mild COVID-19 (a few samples of this study predate the infection). Cell type and time point are not known. V and J are TRBV30 and TRBJ1-4; no clear D. CDR3 nucleotide sequence: TGTGCCTGGAGTGTACAAATGAGATCAACTAATGAAAAACTGTTTTTT. Its translation is CAWSVQMRSTNEKLFF.